Listed here are 20 T cell receptor beta chains from one sample, sequenced in a study of blood T cell repertoires in COVID-19. TCRdb keeps only in-frame clones here, not all; method: immunoSEQ multiplex PCR. The repertoire has under 200,000 clones, 65% to 90% of them found once; the top ten carry around 8.2%. The sample was peripheral blood. These TCRs come from a man in his 60s with acute or convalescent COVID-19.

V is TRBV28 and J is TRBJ2-2, with 8 bases that match TRBD2. CDR3 length: 14 amino acids. Germline trimming cut 4 bases from V and 5 bases from J; bases unmatched to any gene: 3. Per germline, CDR1 MDHEN and CDR2 SYDVKM. The CDR3 is CASSSAGVTGELFF. Here the CDR3 DNA reads TGTGCCAGCAGTTCAGCGGGAGTAACCGGGGAGCTGTTTTTT.

The chain carries TRBV7-9 and TRBJ2-3; TRBD1 agrees at 8 bases. CDR1 and CDR2 (germline): SEHNR, FQNEAQ (reference sequence). Germline trimming cut 10 bases from V and 3 bases from J; bases unmatched to any gene: 9. This CDR3 region has 14 residues. The CDR3 spells CATGDRSGTDTQYF. CDR3 nucleotides: TGTGCCACCGGGGACAGGTCCGGGACAGATACGCAGTATTTT.

The chain carries TRBV3-1 (or the pseudogene TRBV3-2) and TRBJ1-3; no reliable D call. CDR3 size: 15 residues. The germline V gene encodes CDR1 LGHDT and CDR2 YNNKEL (reference sequence). Between the trimmed V and J ends, which lost 4 bases and 0 bases, there was a span of 10 bases. CDR3 in amino acids: CASSLGGLSGNTIYF. CDR3 in DNA: TGTGCCAGCAGCCTAGGCGGCCTCTCTGGAAACACCATATATTTT.

The chain uses TRBV6-6 and TRBJ2-7; 15 positions match TRBD2. The trim removed 4 bases at V and 4 bases at J, leaving 5 bases unmatched. The CDR3 has 16 amino acids. CDR1 is MNHNY and CDR2 is SVGAGI in the germline V gene (reference sequence). CDR3 sequence (DNA): TGTGCCAGCAGTTGGCCCGGGACTAGCGGGAGGTACGAGCAGTACTTC. It yields the protein CASSWPGTSGRYEQYF.

The chain is built from TRBV7-3 and TRBJ2-1; a possible D gene is TRBD1 (5 bases). Germline V lookup: CDR1 SGHTA, CDR2 FQGTGA. The CDR3 covers 16 residues. Trimming left V 5 bases short and J 3 bases short, with 17 bases between. The CDR3 coding sequence is TGTGCCAGCAGCGCCCAGGGTCCAAGTTTCTACAATGAGCAGTTCTTC. As protein: CASSAQGPSFYNEQFF.

The chain couples TRBV14 to TRBJ1-2, with 10 nucleotides matching TRBD1. CDR1 is SGHDN and CDR2 is FVKESK in the germline V gene. This CDR3 comprises 15 residues. V was pared by 7 bases and J by 8 bases, with 13 bases of the junction left unmatched. The CDR3 nucleotides read TGTGCCAGCACCGACAGGGGGCGCGACCAGCGGGGCTACACCTTC. Translating it yields CASTDRGRDQRGYTF.

CDR3 bases: TGTGCCAGCAGCTTAAGGGGGCGGAATGGCTACACCTTC. Translated, it gives CASSLRGRNGYTF. This sequence joins TRBV7-9 and TRBJ1-2, with 7 bases lining up with TRBD1. This CDR3 has 13 residues. V lost 2 bases and J lost 6; bases outside the gene matches: 3. Germline values: CDR1 SEHNR, CDR2 FQNEAQ (reference sequence).

V gene TRBV18 combines with J gene TRBJ2-2; TRBD2 aligns across 13 bases. J lost 5 bases, V lost 2 bases, and 2 bases had no gene match. Germline V gene sequence: CDR1 KGHSH, CDR2 LQKENI. This CDR3 has 16 residues. DNA for the CDR3: TGTGCCAGCTCACCAGGACTAGCGGGAGTAACCGGGGAGCTGTTTTTT. It specifies CASSPGLAGVTGELFF.

V gene TRBV7-2 combines with J gene TRBJ1-2; 11 bases are shared with TRBD1. CDR1 is SGHTA, CDR2 FQGNSA, per germline. The ends lost 5 bases at V and 7 bases at J; junction bases unmatched: 12. This CDR3 has 16 residues. The CDR3 here is CASSHPPGQGGLGYTF. The DNA for the CDR3 is TGTGCCAGCAGCCATCCACCGGGACAGGGGGGCCTTGGCTACACCTTC.

This chain joins TRBV13 and TRBJ2-5, with a weak D call TRBD2 (6 bases). CDR1 is PRHDT, CDR2 FYEKMQ, per germline (reference sequence). The CDR3 runs 14 residues. V lost 5 bases, J lost 5 bases, and 15 bases lay in between. CDR3 in amino acids: CASSKGRGEETQYF. CDR3 sequence (DNA): TGTGCCAGCAGCAAAGGGCGGGGCGAGGAGACCCAGTACTTC.

The chain uses TRBV7-6 and TRBJ2-2, with D tentatively TRBD2 (5 bases). Trimming pared 0 bases from V and 0 bases from J, leaving 20 bases between. In germline, CDR1 is SGHVS, CDR2 FNYEAQ. This CDR3 has 20 residues. The CDR3 reads CASSLARTHEGKANTGELFF. The CDR3 nucleotides are TGTGCCAGCAGCTTAGCGCGAACACACGAGGGAAAAGCGAACACCGGGGAGCTGTTTTTT.

This rearrangement joins TRBV14 to TRBJ1-1, with 7 bases matching TRBD1. The J segment lost 0 bases and the V segment lost 4 bases, leaving 5 bases of the junction unmatched. This CDR3 region has 15 residues. Germline-derived CDR1 and CDR2 are SGHDN and FVKESK. CDR3 DNA: TGTGCCAGCAGCCGCTCACAGGGGCTGAACACTGAAGCTTTCTTT. It codes for CASSRSQGLNTEAFF.

V is TRBV28 and J is TRBJ1-1; D remains unclear. The length of the CDR3 is 14 residues. V dropped 3 bases and J dropped 1 base, with 9 bases sitting between them. Germline V gene data show CDR1 as MDHEN and CDR2 as SYDVKM. CDR3 region: CASSLGTTNTEAFF. The CDR3 nucleotides read TGTGCCAGCAGTTTGGGCACGACGAACACTGAAGCTTTCTTT.

This clone was observed many times. This chain uses TRBV5-1 with TRBJ1-6; D remains unclear. Trimming left V 4 bases short and J 5 bases short, with 10 bases between. Germline-derived CDR1 and CDR2 are SGHRS and YFSETQ. The CDR3 covers 14 residues. The CDR3 sequence is CASSRGKDNSPLHF. CDR3 sequence (DNA): TGCGCCAGCAGCCGAGGGAAGGATAATTCACCCCTCCACTTT.

This sequence joins TRBV27 and TRBJ1-5; TRBD1 matches 9 bases. V lost 4 bases to trimming and J lost 6 bases; unmatched junction nucleotides: 1. CDR3 length equals 13 residues. Germline V gene data show CDR1 as MNHEY and CDR2 as SMNVEV (reference sequence). In DNA form, the CDR3 reads TGTGCCAGCAGTTGGGACAGGGCTCAGCCCCAGCATTTT. Amino acid sequence: CASSWDRAQPQHF.

The chain carries TRBV29-1 and TRBJ2-1, with D perhaps matching TRBD2 (5 bases). CDR3 length: 10 residues. The V gene's germline CDR1 is SQVTM and CDR2 ANQGSEA. V was trimmed by 7 bases and J by 5 bases, leaving 6 bases between them. The CDR3 protein is CSGEHNEQFF. CDR3 bases: TGCAGCGGGGAGCACAATGAGCAGTTCTTC.

The chain employs TRBV29-1 and TRBJ2-2, with D maybe TRBD2 (6 bases). V was shortened by 7 bases and J by 5 bases, with 14 bases between the two germline ends. The V gene's germline CDR1 is SQVTM and CDR2 ANQGSEA. The CDR3 has 13 residues. This chain's CDR3 is CSGAGSWTGELFF. Written as DNA, the CDR3 is TGCAGCGGAGCCGGGAGCTGGACCGGGGAGCTGTTTTTT.

The chain links TRBV6-2 or TRBV6-3 to TRBJ2-7; 8 nucleotides line up with TRBD1. V was clipped by 0 bases and J by 5 bases; unmatched bases: 18. The CDR3 covers 19 residues. Germline values: CDR1 MNHEY, CDR2 SVGEGT. Written as DNA, the CDR3 is TGTGCCAGCAGTTACTCCCTGGCCGTTTACGGGACAGGCGGCGACGAGCAGTACTTC. Amino acids: CASSYSLAVYGTGGDEQYF.

The V gene is TRBV5-3, the J gene TRBJ2-5; 11 positions match TRBD2. TRBV5-3 has ORF status, its function being uncertain. The V segment lost 8 bases and the J segment 6 bases; nucleotides outside the gene matches: 6. CDR3 size: 13 residues. In DNA, the CDR3 is TGTGCCAGGCGGACTAGCGGGCCGAAGACCCAGTACTTC. Amino acids: CARRTSGPKTQYF.

This clone has only a few counts. The CDR3 here is CATSRDFDTGELFF. The CDR3 bases are TGTGCCACCAGCAGAGATTTCGACACCGGGGAGCTGTTTTTT. The rearrangement uses TRBV15 and TRBJ2-2; unclear D gene. The CDR3 is 14 amino acids. V lost 0 bases and J 3 bases, leaving 5 bases between the germline ends. CDR1 is LNHNV and CDR2 is YYDKDF in the germline V gene (reference sequence).